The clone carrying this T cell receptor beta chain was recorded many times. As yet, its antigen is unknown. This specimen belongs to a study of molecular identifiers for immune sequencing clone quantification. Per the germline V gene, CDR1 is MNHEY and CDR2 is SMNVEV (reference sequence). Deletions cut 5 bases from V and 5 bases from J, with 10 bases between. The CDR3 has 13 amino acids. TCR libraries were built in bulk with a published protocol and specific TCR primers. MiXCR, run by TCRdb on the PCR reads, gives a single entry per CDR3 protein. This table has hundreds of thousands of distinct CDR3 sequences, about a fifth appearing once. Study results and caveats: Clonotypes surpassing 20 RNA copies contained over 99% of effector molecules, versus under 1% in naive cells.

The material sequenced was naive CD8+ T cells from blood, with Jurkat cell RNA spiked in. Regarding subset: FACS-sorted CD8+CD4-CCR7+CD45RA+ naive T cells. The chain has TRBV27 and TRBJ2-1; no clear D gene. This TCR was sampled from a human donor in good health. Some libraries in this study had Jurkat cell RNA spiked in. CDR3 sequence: CASSLIRDNEQFF. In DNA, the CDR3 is TGTGCCAGCAGTCTAATCAGAGACAATGAGCAGTTCTTC.